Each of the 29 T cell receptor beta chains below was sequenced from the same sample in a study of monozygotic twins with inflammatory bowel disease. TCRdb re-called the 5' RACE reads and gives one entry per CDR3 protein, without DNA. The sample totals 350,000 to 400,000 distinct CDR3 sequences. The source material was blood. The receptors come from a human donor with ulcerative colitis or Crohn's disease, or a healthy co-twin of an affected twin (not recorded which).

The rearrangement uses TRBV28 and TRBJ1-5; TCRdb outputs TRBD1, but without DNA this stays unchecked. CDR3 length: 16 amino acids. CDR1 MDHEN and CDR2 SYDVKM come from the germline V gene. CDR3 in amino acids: CASSLRGGPLIRPQHF.

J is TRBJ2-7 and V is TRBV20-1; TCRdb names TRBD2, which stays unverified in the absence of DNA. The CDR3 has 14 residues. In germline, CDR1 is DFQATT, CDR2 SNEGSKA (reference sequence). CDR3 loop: CSATAGGSSYEQYF.

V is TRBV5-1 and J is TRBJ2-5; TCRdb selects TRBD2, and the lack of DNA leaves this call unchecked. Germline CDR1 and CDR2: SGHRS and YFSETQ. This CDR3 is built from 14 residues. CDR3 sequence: CASSSRAGQETQYF.

CDR3 region: CSARDPLHAKQETQYF. The chain employs TRBV20-1 and TRBJ2-5; TCRdb names TRBD2, which stays unverified in the absence of DNA. The CDR3 sequence is 16 residues long. Germline CDR1 reads DFQATT; CDR2 reads SNEGSKA (reference sequence).

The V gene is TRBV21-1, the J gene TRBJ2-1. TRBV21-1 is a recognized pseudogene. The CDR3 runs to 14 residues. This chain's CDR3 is CASSKRNAHYEQFF.

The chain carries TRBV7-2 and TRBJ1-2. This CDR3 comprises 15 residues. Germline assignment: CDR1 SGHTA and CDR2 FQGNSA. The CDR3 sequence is CASSFGRTSNYGYTF.

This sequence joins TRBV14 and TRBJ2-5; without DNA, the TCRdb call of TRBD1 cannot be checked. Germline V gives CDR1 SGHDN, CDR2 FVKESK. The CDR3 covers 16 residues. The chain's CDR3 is CACSLSPGQGEETQYF.

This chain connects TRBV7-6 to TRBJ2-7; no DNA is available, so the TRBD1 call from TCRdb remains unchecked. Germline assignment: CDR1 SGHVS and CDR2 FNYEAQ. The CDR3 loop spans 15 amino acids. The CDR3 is CASSRGTASSYEQYF.

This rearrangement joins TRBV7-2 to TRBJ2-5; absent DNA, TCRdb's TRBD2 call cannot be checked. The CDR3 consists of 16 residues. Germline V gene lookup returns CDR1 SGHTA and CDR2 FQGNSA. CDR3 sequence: CASSPYLAGVQETQYF.

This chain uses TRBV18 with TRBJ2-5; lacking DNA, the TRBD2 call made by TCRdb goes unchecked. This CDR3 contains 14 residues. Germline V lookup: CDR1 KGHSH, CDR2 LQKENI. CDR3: CASSPRTSIETQYF.

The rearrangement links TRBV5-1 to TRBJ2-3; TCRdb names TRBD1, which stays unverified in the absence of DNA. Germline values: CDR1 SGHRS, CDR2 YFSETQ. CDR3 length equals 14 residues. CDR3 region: CASTFTGFADTQYF.

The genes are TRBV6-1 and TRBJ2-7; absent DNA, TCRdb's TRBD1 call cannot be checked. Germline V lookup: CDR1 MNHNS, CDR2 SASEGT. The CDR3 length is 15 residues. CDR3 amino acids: CASSLRDKASYEQYF.

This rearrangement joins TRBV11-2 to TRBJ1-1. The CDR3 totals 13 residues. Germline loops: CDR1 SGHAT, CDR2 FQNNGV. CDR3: CASSYQRETEAFF.

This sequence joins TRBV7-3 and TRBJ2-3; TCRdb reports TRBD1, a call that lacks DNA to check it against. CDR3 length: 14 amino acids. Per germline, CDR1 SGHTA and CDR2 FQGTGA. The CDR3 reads CASSLVQGVDTQYF.

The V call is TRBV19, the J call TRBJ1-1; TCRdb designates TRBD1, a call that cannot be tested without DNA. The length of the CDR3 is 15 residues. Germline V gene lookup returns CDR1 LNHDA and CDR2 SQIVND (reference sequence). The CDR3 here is CASSRTGTMNTEAFF.

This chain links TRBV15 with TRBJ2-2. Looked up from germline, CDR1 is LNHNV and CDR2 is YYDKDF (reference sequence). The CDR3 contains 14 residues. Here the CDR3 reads CATSGLVVSGELFF.

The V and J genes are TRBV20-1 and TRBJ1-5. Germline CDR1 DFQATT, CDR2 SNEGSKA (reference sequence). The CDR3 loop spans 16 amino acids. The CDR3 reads CSARDLDQYSNQPQHF.

The CDR3 reads CSASINSGNTIYF. This chain joins TRBV20-1 and TRBJ1-3. Germline V gene lookup returns CDR1 DFQATT and CDR2 SNEGSKA (reference sequence). This CDR3 region has 13 residues.

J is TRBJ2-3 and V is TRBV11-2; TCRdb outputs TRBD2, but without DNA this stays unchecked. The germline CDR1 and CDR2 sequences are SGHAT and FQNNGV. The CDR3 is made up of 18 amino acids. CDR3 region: CASTSATSGARPWDTQYF. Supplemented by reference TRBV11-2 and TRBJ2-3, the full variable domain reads EAGVAQSPRYKIIEKRQSVAFWCNPISGHATLYWYQQILGQGPKLLIQFQNNGVVDDSQLPKDRFSAERLKGVDSTLKIQPAKLEDSAVYLCASTSATSGARPWDTQYFGPGTRLTVL.

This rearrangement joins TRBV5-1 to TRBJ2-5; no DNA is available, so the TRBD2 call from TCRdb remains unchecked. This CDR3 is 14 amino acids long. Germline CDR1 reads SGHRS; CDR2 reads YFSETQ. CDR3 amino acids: CASSETAGQETQYF.

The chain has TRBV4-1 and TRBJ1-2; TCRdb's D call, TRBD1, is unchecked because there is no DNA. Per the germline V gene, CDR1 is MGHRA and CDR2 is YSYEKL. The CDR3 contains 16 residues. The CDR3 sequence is CASSQIGGTPNYGYTF.

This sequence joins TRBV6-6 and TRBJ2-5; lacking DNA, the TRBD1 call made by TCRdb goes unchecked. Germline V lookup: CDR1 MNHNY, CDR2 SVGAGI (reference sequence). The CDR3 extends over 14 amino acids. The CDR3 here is CASTARGRPETQYF.

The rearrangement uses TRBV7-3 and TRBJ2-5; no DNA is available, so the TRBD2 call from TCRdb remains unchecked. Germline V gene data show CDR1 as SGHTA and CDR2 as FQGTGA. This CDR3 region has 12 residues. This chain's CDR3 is CASSLGAGVQYF.

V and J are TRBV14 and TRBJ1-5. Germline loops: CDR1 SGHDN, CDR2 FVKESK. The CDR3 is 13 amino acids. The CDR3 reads CASSQDFHQPQHF.

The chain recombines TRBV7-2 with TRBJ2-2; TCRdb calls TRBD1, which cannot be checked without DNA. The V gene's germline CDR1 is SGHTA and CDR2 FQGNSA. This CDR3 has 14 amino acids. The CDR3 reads CASSTSLDTGELFF.

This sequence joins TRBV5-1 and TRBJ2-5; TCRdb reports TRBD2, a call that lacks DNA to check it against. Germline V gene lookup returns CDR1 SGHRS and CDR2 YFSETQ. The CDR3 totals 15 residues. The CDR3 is CASSPWSSGEETQYF.

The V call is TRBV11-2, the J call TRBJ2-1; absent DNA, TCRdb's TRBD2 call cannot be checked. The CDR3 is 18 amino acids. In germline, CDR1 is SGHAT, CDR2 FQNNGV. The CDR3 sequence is CASSLVGTSGGVGNEQFF.

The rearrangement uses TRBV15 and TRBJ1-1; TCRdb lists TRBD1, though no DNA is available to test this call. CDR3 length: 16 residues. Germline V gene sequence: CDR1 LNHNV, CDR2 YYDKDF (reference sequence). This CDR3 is CATSRVGGPLNTEAFF.

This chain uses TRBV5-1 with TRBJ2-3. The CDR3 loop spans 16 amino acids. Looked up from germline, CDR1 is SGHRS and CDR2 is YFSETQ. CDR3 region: CASSLGSGSSTDTQYF.